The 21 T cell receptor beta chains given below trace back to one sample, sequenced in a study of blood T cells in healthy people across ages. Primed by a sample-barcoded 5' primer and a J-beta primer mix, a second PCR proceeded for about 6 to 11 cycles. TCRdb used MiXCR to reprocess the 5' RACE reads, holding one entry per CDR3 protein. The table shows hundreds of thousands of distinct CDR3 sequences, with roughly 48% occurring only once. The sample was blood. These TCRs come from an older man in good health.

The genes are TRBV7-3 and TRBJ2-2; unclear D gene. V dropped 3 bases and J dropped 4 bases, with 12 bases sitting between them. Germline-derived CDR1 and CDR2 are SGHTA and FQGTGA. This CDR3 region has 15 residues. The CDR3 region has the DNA TGTGCCAGCAGCTTTTCACAGAGGAGCACCGGGGAGCTGTTTTTT. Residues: CASSFSQRSTGELFF.

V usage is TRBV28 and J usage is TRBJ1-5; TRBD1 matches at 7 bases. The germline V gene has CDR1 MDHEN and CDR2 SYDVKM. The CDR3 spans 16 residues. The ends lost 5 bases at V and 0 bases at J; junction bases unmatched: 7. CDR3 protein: CASSPTGQVSNQPQHF. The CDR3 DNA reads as TGTGCCAGCAGTCCTACCGGACAGGTTAGCAATCAGCCCCAGCATTTT.

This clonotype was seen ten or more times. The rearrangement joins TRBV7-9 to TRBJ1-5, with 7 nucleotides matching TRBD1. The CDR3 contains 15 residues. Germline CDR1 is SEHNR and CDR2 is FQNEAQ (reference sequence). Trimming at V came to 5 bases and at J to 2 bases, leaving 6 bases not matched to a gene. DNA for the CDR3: TGTGCCAGCAGCCAGGGGGAGGGAGGCAATCAGCCCCAGCATTTT. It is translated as CASSQGEGGNQPQHF.

CDR3 region: CASSLRGTGNSREQYF. The DNA for the CDR3 is TGTGCCAGCAGCTTACGGGGGACAGGGAATTCACGCGAGCAGTACTTC. The chain combines TRBV7-2 with TRBJ2-7; the match to TRBD1 covers 9 bases. Germline V gene sequence: CDR1 SGHTA, CDR2 FQGNSA. J was trimmed by 6 bases and V by 2 bases; bases with no gene match: 11. The CDR3 runs to 16 residues.

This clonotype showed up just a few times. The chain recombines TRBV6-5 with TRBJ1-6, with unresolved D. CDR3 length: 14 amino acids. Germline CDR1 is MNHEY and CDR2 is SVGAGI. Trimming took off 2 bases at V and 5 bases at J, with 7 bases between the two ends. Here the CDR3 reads CASSYGTDNSPLHF. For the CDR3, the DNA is TGTGCCAGCAGTTACGGTACCGATAATTCACCCCTCCACTTT.

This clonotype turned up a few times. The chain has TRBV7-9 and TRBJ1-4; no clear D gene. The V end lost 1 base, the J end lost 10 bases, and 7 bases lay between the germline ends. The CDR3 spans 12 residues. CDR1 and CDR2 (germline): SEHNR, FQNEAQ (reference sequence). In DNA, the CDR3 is TGTGCCAGCAGCTTAGAGGGCGCAAAACTGTTTTTT. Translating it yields CASSLEGAKLFF.

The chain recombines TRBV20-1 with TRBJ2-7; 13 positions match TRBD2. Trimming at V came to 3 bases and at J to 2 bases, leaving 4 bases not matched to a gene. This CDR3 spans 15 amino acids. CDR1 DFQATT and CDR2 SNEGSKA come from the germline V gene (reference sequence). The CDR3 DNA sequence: TGCAGTGCTAGGCCGGGGACTAGCGGGGCCTACGAGCAGTACTTC. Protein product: CSARPGTSGAYEQYF.

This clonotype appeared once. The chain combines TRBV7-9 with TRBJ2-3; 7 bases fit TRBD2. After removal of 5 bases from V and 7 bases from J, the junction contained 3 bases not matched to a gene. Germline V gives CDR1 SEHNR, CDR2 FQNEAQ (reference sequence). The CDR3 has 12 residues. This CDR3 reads CASSREANTQYF. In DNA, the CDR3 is TGTGCCAGCAGCCGGGAGGCGAATACGCAGTATTTT.

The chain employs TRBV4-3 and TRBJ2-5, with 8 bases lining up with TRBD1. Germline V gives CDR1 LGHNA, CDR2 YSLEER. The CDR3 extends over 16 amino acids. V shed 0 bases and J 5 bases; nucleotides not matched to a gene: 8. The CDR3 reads CASSQDAGGAGETQYF. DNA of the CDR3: TGCGCCAGCAGCCAAGATGCAGGGGGCGCCGGGGAGACCCAGTACTTC.

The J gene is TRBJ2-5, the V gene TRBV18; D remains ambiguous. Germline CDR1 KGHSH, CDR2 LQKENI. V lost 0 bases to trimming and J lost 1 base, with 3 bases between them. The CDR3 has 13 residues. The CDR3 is CASSPPAQETQYF. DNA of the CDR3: TGTGCCAGCTCACCACCAGCCCAAGAGACCCAGTACTTC.

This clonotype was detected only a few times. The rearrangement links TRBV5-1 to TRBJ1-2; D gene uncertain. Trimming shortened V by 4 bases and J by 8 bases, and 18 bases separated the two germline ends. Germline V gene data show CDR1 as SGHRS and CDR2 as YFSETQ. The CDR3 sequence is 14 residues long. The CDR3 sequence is CASSANSGVYGYTF. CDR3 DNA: TGCGCCAGCAGCGCGAATTCTGGGGTGTACGGCTACACCTTC.

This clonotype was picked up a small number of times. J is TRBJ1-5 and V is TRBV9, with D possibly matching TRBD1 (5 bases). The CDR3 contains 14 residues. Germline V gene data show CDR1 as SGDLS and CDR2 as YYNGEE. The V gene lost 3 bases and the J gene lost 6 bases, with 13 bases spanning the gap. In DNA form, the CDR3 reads TGTGCCAGCAGCGAGGGCAGGGAGGTTCAGCCCCAGCATTTT. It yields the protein CASSEGREVQPQHF.

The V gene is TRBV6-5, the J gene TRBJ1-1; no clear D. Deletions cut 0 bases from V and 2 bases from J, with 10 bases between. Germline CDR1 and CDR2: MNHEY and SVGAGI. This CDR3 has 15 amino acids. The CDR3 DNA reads TGTGCCAGCAGTTACTCGAGACCCCTTAACACTGAAGCTTTCTTT. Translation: CASSYSRPLNTEAFF.

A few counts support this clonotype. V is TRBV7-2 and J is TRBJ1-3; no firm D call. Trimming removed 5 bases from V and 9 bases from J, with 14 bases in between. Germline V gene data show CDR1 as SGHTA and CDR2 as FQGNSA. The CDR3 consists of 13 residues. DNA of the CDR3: TGTGCCAGCAGCATCATGGGAGAATCCACCATATATTTT. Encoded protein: CASSIMGESTIYF. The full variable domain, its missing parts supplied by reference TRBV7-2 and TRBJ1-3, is GAGVSQSPSNKVTEKGKDVELRCDPISGHTALYWYRQSLGQGLEFLIYFQGNSAPDKSGLPSDRFSAERTGGSVSTLTIQRTQQEDSAVYLCASSIMGESTIYFGEGSWLTVV.

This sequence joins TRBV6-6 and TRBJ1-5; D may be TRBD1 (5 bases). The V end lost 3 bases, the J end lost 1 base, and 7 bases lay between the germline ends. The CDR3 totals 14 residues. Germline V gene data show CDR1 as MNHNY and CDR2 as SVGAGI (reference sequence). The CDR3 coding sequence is TGTGCCAGCAGTTATGAGGGGAGCAATCAGCCCCAGCATTTT. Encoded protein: CASSYEGSNQPQHF.

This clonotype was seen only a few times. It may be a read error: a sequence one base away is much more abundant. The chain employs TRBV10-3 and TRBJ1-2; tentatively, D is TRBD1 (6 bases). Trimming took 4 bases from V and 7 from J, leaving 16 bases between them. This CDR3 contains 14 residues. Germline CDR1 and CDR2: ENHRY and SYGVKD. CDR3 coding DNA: TGTGCCATCAGTGCGGGGGCAGCTCTCGGTGGCTACACCTTC. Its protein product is CAISAGAALGGYTF.

CDR3 sequence reads: CAIRTDTYEQYF. DNA of the CDR3: TGTGCCATCAGGACCGACACTTACGAGCAGTACTTC. The chain combines TRBV10-3 with TRBJ2-7, with no clear D. The CDR3 covers 12 residues. The V end lost 6 bases, the J end lost 4 bases, and 10 bases lay between the germline ends. Germline-derived CDR1 and CDR2 are ENHRY and SYGVKD.

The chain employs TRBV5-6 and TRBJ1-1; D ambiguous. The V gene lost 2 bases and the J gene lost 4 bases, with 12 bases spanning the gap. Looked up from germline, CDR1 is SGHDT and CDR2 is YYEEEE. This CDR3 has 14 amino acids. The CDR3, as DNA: TGTGCCAGCAGCTTTAGGGAAGCTGGCACTGAAGCTTTCTTT. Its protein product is CASSFREAGTEAFF.

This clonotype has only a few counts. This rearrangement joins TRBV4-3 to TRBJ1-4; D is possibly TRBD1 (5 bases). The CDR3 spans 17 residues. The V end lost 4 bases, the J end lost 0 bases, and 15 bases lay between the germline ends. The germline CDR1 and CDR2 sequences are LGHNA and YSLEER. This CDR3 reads CASSPNRQPPTNEKLFF. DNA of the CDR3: TGCGCCAGCAGCCCGAACAGACAGCCCCCAACTAATGAAAAACTGTTTTTT.

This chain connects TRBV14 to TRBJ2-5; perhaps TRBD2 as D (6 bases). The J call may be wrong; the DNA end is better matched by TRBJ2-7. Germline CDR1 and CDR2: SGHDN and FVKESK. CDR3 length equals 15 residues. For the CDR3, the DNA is TGTGCCAGCAGCCAGGGACTTCAGCCTGTACACGAGCAGTACTTC. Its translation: CASSQGLQPVHEQYF.

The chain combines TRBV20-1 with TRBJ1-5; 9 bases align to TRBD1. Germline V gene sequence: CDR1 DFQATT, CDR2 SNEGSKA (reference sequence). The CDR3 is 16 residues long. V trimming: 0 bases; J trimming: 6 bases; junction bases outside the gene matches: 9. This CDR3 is CSARDRGQGEGQPQHF. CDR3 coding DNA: TGCAGTGCTAGAGATCGGGGACAGGGTGAAGGTCAGCCCCAGCATTTT.